These 28 T cell receptor beta chains originate from one sample sequenced in a study of beta chain features in type 1 diabetes. General study results and limits: Shortening that was moderate but significant affected the TCRB CDR3s of Type 1 diabetes patients in all four CD4+ subsets.

Expressed TCRB transcripts were sequenced because the isolated RNA had all been reverse transcribed beforehand. Profiling relied on immunoSEQ multiplex PCR, and the TCRdb table lists in-frame clones only, not all of them. The table lists 240,000 or so clones, 14% of them singletons. For these TCRs, the target antigens are not known. Sequences were obtained from naive CD4+ T cells from blood. These receptors all come from a man aged 25 to 45 with type 1 diabetes.

This clone showed up just a few times. The chain carries TRBV2 and TRBJ2-3; 10 nucleotides match TRBD2. The V and J ends lost 4 bases and 1 base, in that order; junction bases with no gene match: 2. Germline V gives CDR1 SNHLY, CDR2 FYNNEI. This CDR3 comprises 15 residues. CDR3 nucleotide sequence: TGTGCCAGCAGTGTTGGGACTAGCGGCACAGATACGCAGTATTTT. Amino acid sequence: CASSVGTSGTDTQYF.

J is TRBJ2-2 and V is TRBV7-9, with 9 bases matching TRBD1. The V gene end was trimmed by 4 bases and the J gene end by 0 bases; junction bases not matched to a gene: 9. The germline V gene has CDR1 SEHNR and CDR2 FQNEAQ (reference sequence). This CDR3 spans 18 amino acids. CDR3 in DNA: TGTGCCAGCAGCTACAGCGCCGGGACAGGGACGAACACCGGGGAGCTGTTTTTT. Encoded protein: CASSYSAGTGTNTGELFF.

The chain employs TRBV4-1 and TRBJ2-1; TRBD2 matches 7 bases. The CDR3 runs 15 residues. Trimming at V came to 1 base and at J to 8 bases, leaving 8 bases not matched to a gene. Germline V gene lookup returns CDR1 MGHRA and CDR2 YSYEKL. The DNA for the CDR3 is TGCGCCAGCAGCCAAGGGGAGCGGGAACGCGATGAGCAGTTCTTC. Encoded protein: CASSQGERERDEQFF.

The chain recombines TRBV6-5 with TRBJ1-1; 7 positions match TRBD1. With V trimmed by 2 bases and J by 6 bases, 9 bases remained unmatched. The CDR3 spans 15 residues. Germline V lookup: CDR1 MNHEY, CDR2 SVGAGI. CDR3 amino acids: CASSYAPGTVAEAFF. The CDR3 bases are TGTGCCAGCAGTTACGCCCCCGGGACAGTTGCTGAAGCTTTCTTT.

This clone came up a few times. The chain employs TRBV20-1 and TRBJ2-3; perhaps TRBD1 as D (5 bases). Germline loops: CDR1 DFQATT, CDR2 SNEGSKA (reference sequence). Deletions cut 2 bases from V and 5 bases from J, with 5 bases between. This CDR3 has 11 amino acids. CDR3 in amino acids: CSARQGDTQYF. The CDR3 DNA follows: TGCAGTGCTAGACAGGGAGATACGCAGTATTTT.

This clone has only a few counts. This chain uses TRBV5-1 with TRBJ2-6; D is unclear. Germline V lookup: CDR1 SGHRS, CDR2 YFSETQ. V was pared by 7 bases and J by 2 bases, with 13 bases between. This CDR3 has 15 amino acids. In DNA form, the CDR3 reads TGCGCCAGCGCTAATAGAGGTGCTGGGGCCAACGTCCTGACTTTC. Encoded protein: CASANRGAGANVLTF.

The chain carries TRBV6-5 and TRBJ2-7; the match to TRBD1 covers 9 bases. Trimming at V came to 6 bases and at J to 5 bases, leaving 8 bases not matched to a gene. Germline V gene lookup returns CDR1 MNHEY and CDR2 SVGAGI. The CDR3 covers 14 residues. As DNA, the CDR3 is TGTGCCAGCAGCTATTACCGACAGGGGGACGAGCAGTACTTC. Translation: CASSYYRQGDEQYF.

This clone was counted a few times. The junction differs from germline at one of its ends, possibly a read error. This chain connects TRBV6-1 to TRBJ2-7; 7 positions match TRBD1. This CDR3 contains 13 residues. CDR1 is MNHNS, CDR2 SASEGT, per germline. Written as DNA, the CDR3 is TGTGCCAGCAGTGAACGATTCCGGGACAGCCCTCGCTTC. Residues: CASSERFRDSPRF.

This clone has just a few counts. V is TRBV19 and J is TRBJ2-1; 7 positions match TRBD2. The CDR3 consists of 15 residues. The germline V gene encodes CDR1 LNHDA and CDR2 SQIVND (reference sequence). With 3 bases clipped from V and 12 bases from J, the junction kept 14 bases outside the gene matches. CDR3 coding DNA: TGTGCCAGTAGTATCGCCAGCGGGACCGTCCGGGGGCAGTTCTTC. This encodes CASSIASGTVRGQFF. Full variable domain (outside the CDR3, taken from reference TRBV19 and TRBJ2-1): DGGITQSPKYLFRKEGQNVTLSCEQNLNHDAMYWYRQDPGQGLRLIYYSQIVNDFQKGDIAEGYSVSREKKESFPLTVTSAQKNPTAFYLCASSIASGTVRGQFFGPGTRLTVL.

This clone was counted only a few times. This chain joins TRBV5-4 and TRBJ1-1, with D perhaps TRBD1 (5 bases). The V gene's germline CDR1 is SGHNT and CDR2 YYREEE (reference sequence). This CDR3 is 17 amino acids long. Trimming left V 3 bases short and J 1 base short, with 19 bases between. The CDR3 DNA sequence: TGTGCCAGCAGCTCCCAGGGCCGGATTACGGCGAACACTGAAGCTTTCTTT. Translation: CASSSQGRITANTEAFF.

This sequence joins TRBV29-1 and TRBJ2-7, with a tentative D call TRBD2 (6 bases). The germline V and J ends were trimmed by 6 bases and 3 bases, with 18 bases remaining between them. Per the germline V gene, CDR1 is SQVTM and CDR2 is ANQGSEA. CDR3 length: 14 amino acids. The CDR3 reads CSVAGSAEFYEQYF. The CDR3 DNA reads TGCAGCGTCGCGGGGTCCGCGGAATTCTACGAGCAGTACTTC.

There are a few counts of this clone. The chain carries TRBV19 and TRBJ1-2, with D possibly matching TRBD1 (5 bases). Trimming pared 8 bases from V and 0 bases from J, leaving 16 bases between. In germline, CDR1 is LNHDA, CDR2 SQIVND (reference sequence). The CDR3 is 15 amino acids. The CDR3 DNA sequence: TGTGCCAGTCGAAAGGGGTCAGAAGCTAACTATGGCTACACCTTC. This translates into CASRKGSEANYGYTF.

This chain uses TRBV4-1 with TRBJ1-2; D not certain. Germline-derived CDR1 and CDR2 are MGHRA and YSYEKL. This CDR3 spans 14 amino acids. V was cut by 1 base and J by 8 bases, with 14 bases left in between. CDR3 residues: CASSQVGPTEGYTF. The DNA for the CDR3 is TGCGCCAGCAGCCAAGTAGGTCCCACGGAGGGCTACACCTTC.

The chain carries TRBV11-2 and TRBJ1-2, with a weak D call TRBD1 (5 bases). The germline V gene has CDR1 SGHAT and CDR2 FQNNGV. Trimming shortened V by 5 bases and J by 7 bases, and 17 bases separated the two germline ends. CDR3 length: 14 amino acids. This CDR3 is CASSPGGGARGYTF. The DNA of the CDR3 is TGTGCCAGCAGCCCCGGGGGTGGGGCTCGTGGCTACACCTTC.

The V gene is TRBV30, the J gene TRBJ1-3; no clear D gene. V shed 0 bases and J shed 1 base, with 4 bases lying between them. The CDR3 is 13 residues long. CDR1 and CDR2 from the germline V gene are GTSNPN and SVGIG (reference sequence). In DNA form, the CDR3 reads TGTGCCTGGAGTGTACAGTCTGGAAACACCATATATTTT. This gives the protein CAWSVQSGNTIYF.

This clone has only a few counts. This sequence joins TRBV9 and TRBJ1-1; D might be TRBD1 (5 bases). The CDR3 has 18 residues. The germline V and J ends were trimmed by 0 bases and 4 bases, with 22 bases remaining between them. CDR1 is SGDLS, CDR2 YYNGEE, per germline. In nucleotides, the CDR3 is TGTGCCAGCAGCGTAGAGGGGCGGCTGGTGCCGGAGGGCACTGAAGCTTTCTTT. It is translated as CASSVEGRLVPEGTEAFF.

The V and J genes are TRBV7-2 and TRBJ2-3; 9 positions match TRBD1. V gave up 1 base and J gave up 11 bases; unmatched junction bases: 10. Germline V gives CDR1 SGHTA, CDR2 FQGNSA. CDR3 length: 15 residues. The CDR3 spells CASSLGGQGGGKQYF. The CDR3 DNA is TGTGCCAGCAGCTTAGGGGGACAGGGTGGCGGCAAGCAGTATTTT.

Only a few counts were recorded for this clone. The chain has TRBV4-2 and TRBJ2-1, with D perhaps TRBD2 (6 bases). V lost 1 base to trimming and J lost 9 bases, with 13 bases between them. The CDR3 loop spans 14 amino acids. Per germline, CDR1 LGHNA and CDR2 YNFKEQ. The CDR3 loop is CASSQAGLGGEQFF. The DNA for the CDR3 is TGTGCCAGCAGCCAAGCGGGCCTGGGGGGTGAGCAGTTCTTC.

This clone has just a few counts. This chain links TRBV29-1 with TRBJ2-2; D gene uncertain. V was shortened by 7 bases and J by 6 bases, with 18 bases between the two germline ends. CDR1 and CDR2 from the germline V gene are SQVTM and ANQGSEA. The CDR3 is 14 amino acids. The CDR3 coding sequence is TGCAGCGCTTCGAAGGAGCTACCCCCCGGGGAGCTGTTTTTT. The encoded protein is CSASKELPPGELFF.

This clone occurred a few times. This chain joins TRBV7-9 and TRBJ2-7; 12 positions match TRBD2. Germline trimming cut 4 bases from V and 3 bases from J; bases unmatched to any gene: 10. CDR3 length equals 17 residues. Per germline, CDR1 SEHNR and CDR2 FQNEAQ (reference sequence). The CDR3 loop reads CASSYRLAGASGYEQYF. CDR3 DNA sequence: TGTGCCAGCAGCTACCGACTAGCGGGGGCCTCCGGCTACGAGCAGTACTTC.

This clone has only a few counts. The CDR3 DNA is TGCGCCAGCAGCTTGACCAGGGGGGACTATGGCTACACCTTC. Translating it yields CASSLTRGDYGYTF. This chain connects TRBV5-1 to TRBJ1-2, with TRBD1 matching over 7 bases. Trimming at V came to 1 base and at J to 3 bases, leaving 3 bases not matched to a gene. In germline, CDR1 is SGHRS, CDR2 YFSETQ. CDR3 length: 14 amino acids.

The chain links TRBV6-1 to TRBJ2-2, with D maybe TRBD2 (6 bases). CDR3 size: 14 residues. Between the trimmed V and J ends, which lost 4 bases and 5 bases, there was a span of 11 bases. In germline, CDR1 is MNHNS, CDR2 SASEGT. The CDR3: CASSVGGGTGELFF. Here the CDR3 DNA reads TGTGCCAGCAGTGTCGGAGGAGGGACCGGGGAGCTGTTTTTT.

The CDR3 spells CASSPPVTANTEAFF. Here the CDR3 DNA reads TGTGCCAGCTCACCACCGGTGACAGCGAACACTGAAGCTTTCTTT. This chain joins TRBV18 and TRBJ1-1, with D possibly matching TRBD1 (5 bases). This CDR3 contains 15 residues. Deletions cut 0 bases from V and 1 base from J, with 9 bases between. Germline V CDR1 and CDR2: KGHSH, LQKENI.

The table lists this clone with a few counts. The chain employs TRBV7-2 and TRBJ1-5; 8 nucleotides agree with TRBD1. CDR3 size: 18 residues. Unmatched junction bases numbered 8, after V lost 1 base and J lost 0 bases. Looked up from germline, CDR1 is SGHTA and CDR2 is FQGNSA. CDR3 region: CASSLGGTGSYSNQPQHF. The DNA of the CDR3 is TGTGCCAGCAGCTTAGGAGGGACAGGAAGCTATAGCAATCAGCCCCAGCATTTT.

The chain is built from TRBV5-5 and TRBJ2-7; 9 bases line up with TRBD1. After removal of 4 bases from V and 3 bases from J, the junction contained 8 bases not matched to a gene. CDR1 SGHKS and CDR2 YYEKEE come from the germline V gene (reference sequence). CDR3 size: 15 residues. The CDR3, as DNA: TGTGCCAGCAGCCGTGTCGGGACAGGGTTCTACGAGCAGTACTTC. It encodes CASSRVGTGFYEQYF. The variable domain in full, completed from reference TRBV5-5 and TRBJ2-7, reads DAGVTQSPTHLIKTRGQQVTLRCSPISGHKSVSWYQQVLGQGPQFIFQYYEKEERGRGNFPDRFSARQFPNYSSELNVNALLLGDSALYLCASSRVGTGFYEQYFGPGTRLTVT.

This clone has more than one count but fewer than ten. The genes are TRBV2 and TRBJ2-4, with 7 positions matching TRBD2. Germline V CDR1 and CDR2: SNHLY, FYNNEI. V shed 11 bases, J shed 0 bases, and the junction held 4 bases outside the gene matches. CDR3 size: 13 residues. The CDR3 DNA is TGTGCCGGAGCGGGATTAGCCAAAAACATTCAGTACTTC. Translating gives CAGAGLAKNIQYF. Together with reference TRBV2 and TRBJ2-4, the CDR3 gives the full variable domain: EPEVTQTPSHQVTQMGQEVILRCVPISNHLYFYWYRQILGQKVEFLVSFYNNEISEKSEIFDDQFSVERPDGSNFTLKIRSTKLEDSAMYFCAGAGLAKNIQYFGAGTRLSVL.

This sequence joins TRBV7-9 and TRBJ1-1; D remains ambiguous. There are 13 residues in the CDR3. Trimming took off 5 bases at V and 5 bases at J, with 12 bases between the two ends. Looked up from germline, CDR1 is SEHNR and CDR2 is FQNEAQ (reference sequence). CDR3 sequence (DNA): TGTGCCAGCAGCCCCCCCGTTAGAACTGAAGCTTTCTTT. This codes for CASSPPVRTEAFF.

This clone was found a few times. V usage is TRBV7-6 and J usage is TRBJ2-7; 7 bases map to TRBD1. From germline, CDR1 is SGHVS and CDR2 FNYEAQ. Trimming at V came to 1 base and at J to 2 bases, leaving 5 bases not matched to a gene. The CDR3 consists of 15 residues. The CDR3 bases are TGTGCCAGCAGCTTAGAGACAGGGCTCACCTACGAGCAGTACTTC. This gives the protein CASSLETGLTYEQYF.